Below, 2 T cell receptor beta chains from the same sample are listed, as sequenced in a study of blood T cell repertoires in COVID-19. Here immunoSEQ multiplex PCR was the method, and the copy in TCRdb shows in-frame clones only, minus some. Of around 86,000 clones listed, around 85% were seen once; the top ten hold 9.5% to 15%. The sequenced sample consisted of peripheral blood. Source of these receptors: a human donor in a cohort sampled during active COVID-19.

The J gene is TRBJ2-1, the V gene TRBV21-1; the table assigns TRBD1, which was not confirmed against the DNA. TRBV21-1 is a known pseudogene. This CDR3 spans 17 amino acids. As DNA, the CDR3 is TGTGCCAGCAGCAAAGTCGGGGCGGACAGGGGAGGTAATGAGCAGTTCTTC. Protein sequence: CASSKVGADRGGNEQFF.

This rearrangement joins TRBV11-3 to TRBJ2-2, with a tentative D call TRBD1 (6 bases). Germline V lookup: CDR1 SGHNT, CDR2 YENEEA. The CDR3 is 13 amino acids. V lost 3 bases, J lost 9 bases, and 11 bases lay in between. CDR3 residues: CASSFRGNRELFF. The CDR3 DNA reads as TGTGCCAGCAGCTTTAGGGGGAACCGGGAGCTGTTTTTT.